The clone carrying this T cell receptor beta chain was seen at least ten times. What it binds is unknown. From the reads, TCRdb called clonotypes with MiXCR, one entry per CDR3 protein. The profile covers about 110,000 distinct CDR3 sequences, with about 9.4% appearing a single time and 30% to 40% taken by the ten largest. These data belong to a study of T cell repertoires in cytomegalovirus infection. Study as a whole: A matching HLA type, together with CMV infection, was signaled by public TCR beta signatures.

Study results and limitations: CMV-specific TCR beta clonotypes restricted by HLA-C were the ones dominating the ex vivo response.

The specimen was PBMCs, sequenced either directly or after in vitro stimulation (not recorded which). The TCR comes from a human donor in good health (CMV status not recorded). Some clones in this sample may be carry-over from other donors' samples.

The CDR3 loop reads CASRILAGQFYEQYF. The CDR3 coding sequence is TGTGCCAGCAGGATACTAGCGGGACAATTCTACGAGCAGTACTTC. The rearrangement links TRBV5-6 to TRBJ2-7, with 10 bases identical to TRBD2. Trimming cost V 5 bases and J 3 bases; bases outside gene matches: 8. This CDR3 is 15 amino acids long. CDR1 is SGHDT, CDR2 YYEEEE, per germline.